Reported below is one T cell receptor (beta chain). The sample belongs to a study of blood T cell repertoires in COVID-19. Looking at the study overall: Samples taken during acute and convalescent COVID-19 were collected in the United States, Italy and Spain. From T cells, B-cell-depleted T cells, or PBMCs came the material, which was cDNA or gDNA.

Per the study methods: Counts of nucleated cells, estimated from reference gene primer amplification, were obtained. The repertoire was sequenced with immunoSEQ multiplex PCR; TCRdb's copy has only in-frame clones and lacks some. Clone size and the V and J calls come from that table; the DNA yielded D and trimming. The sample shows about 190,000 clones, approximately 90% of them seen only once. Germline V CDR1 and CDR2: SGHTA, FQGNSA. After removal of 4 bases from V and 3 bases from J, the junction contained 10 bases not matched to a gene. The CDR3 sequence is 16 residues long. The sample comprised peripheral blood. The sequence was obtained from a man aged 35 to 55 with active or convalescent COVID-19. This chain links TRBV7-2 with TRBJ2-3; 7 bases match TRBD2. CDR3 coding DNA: TGTGCCAGCAGCTCCATGCTCCTAGCGGCGACAGATACGCAGTATTTT. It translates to CASSSMLLAATDTQYF.